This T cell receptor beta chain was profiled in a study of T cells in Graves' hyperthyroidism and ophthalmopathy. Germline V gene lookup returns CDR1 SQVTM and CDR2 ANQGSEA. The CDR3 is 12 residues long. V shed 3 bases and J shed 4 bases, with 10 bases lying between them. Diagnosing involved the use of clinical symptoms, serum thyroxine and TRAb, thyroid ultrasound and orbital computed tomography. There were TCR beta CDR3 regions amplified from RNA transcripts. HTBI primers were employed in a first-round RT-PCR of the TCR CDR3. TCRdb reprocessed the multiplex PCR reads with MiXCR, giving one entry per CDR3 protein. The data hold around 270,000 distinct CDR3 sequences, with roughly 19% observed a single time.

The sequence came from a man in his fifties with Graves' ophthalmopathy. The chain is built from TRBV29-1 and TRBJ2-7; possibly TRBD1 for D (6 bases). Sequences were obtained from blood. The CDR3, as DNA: TGCAGCGTTGAGGACAGAGGGTACGAGCAGTACTTC. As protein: CSVEDRGYEQYF.